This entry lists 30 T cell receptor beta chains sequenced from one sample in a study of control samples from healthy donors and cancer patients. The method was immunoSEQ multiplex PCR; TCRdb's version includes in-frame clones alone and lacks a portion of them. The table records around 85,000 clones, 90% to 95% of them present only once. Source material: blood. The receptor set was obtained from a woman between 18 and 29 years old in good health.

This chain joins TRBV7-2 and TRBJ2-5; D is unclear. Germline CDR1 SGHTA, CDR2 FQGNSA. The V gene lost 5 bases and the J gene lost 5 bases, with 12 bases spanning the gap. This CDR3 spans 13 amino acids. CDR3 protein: CASSRSSGETQYF. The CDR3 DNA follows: TGTGCCAGCAGCCGATCTAGTGGGGAGACCCAGTACTTC. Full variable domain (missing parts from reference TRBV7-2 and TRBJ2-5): GAGVSQSPSNKVTEKGKDVELRCDPISGHTALYWYRQSLGQGLEFLIYFQGNSAPDKSGLPSDRFSAERTGGSVSTLTIQRTQQEDSAVYLCASSRSSGETQYFGPGTRLLVL.

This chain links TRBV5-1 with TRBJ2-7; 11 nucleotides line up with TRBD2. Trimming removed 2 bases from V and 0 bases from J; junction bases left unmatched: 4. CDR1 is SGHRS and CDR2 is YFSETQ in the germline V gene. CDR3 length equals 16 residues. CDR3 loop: CASSFSSGGFSYEQYF. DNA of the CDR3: TGCGCCAGCAGCTTTTCTAGCGGGGGGTTCTCCTACGAGCAGTACTTC.

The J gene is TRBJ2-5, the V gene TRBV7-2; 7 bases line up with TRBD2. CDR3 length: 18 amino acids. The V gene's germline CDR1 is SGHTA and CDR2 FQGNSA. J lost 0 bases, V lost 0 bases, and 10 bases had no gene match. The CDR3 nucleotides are TGTGCCAGCAGCTTAGCGCGGGAGAGAGGGAGGCACCAAGAGACCCAGTACTTC. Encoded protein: CASSLARERGRHQETQYF.

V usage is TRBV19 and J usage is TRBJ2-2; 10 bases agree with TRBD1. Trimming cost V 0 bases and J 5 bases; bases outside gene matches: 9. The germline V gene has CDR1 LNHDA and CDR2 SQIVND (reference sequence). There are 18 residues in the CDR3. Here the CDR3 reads CASSIDGRRDRGTGELFF. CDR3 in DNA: TGTGCCAGTAGTATAGATGGGAGGAGGGACAGGGGTACCGGGGAGCTGTTTTTT.

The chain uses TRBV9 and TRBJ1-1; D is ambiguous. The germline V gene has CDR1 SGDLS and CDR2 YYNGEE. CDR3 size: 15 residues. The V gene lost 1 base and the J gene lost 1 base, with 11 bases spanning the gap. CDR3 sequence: CASSVLQRGNTEAFF. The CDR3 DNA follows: TGTGCCAGCAGCGTACTCCAGCGGGGGAACACTGAAGCTTTCTTT.

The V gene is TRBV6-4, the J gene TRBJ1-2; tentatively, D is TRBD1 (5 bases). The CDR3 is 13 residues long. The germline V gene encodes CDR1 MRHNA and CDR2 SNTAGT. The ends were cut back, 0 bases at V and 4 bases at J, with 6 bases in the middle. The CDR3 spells CASSDSGGYGYTF. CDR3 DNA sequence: TGTGCCAGCAGTGACTCGGGGGGCTATGGCTACACCTTC.

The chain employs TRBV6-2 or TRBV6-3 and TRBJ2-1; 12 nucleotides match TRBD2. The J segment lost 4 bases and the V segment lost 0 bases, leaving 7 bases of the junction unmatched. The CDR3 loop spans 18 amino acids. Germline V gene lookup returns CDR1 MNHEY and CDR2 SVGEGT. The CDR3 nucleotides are TGTGCCAGCAGTTACTCGATCTTCGGGACTAGCGGGTACAATGAGCAGTTCTTC. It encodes CASSYSIFGTSGYNEQFF.

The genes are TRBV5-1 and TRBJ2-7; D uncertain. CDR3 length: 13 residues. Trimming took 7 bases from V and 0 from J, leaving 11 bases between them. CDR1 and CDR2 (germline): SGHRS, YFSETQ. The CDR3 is CASGPTSSYEQYF. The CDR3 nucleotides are TGCGCCAGCGGGCCGACGAGCTCCTACGAGCAGTACTTC.

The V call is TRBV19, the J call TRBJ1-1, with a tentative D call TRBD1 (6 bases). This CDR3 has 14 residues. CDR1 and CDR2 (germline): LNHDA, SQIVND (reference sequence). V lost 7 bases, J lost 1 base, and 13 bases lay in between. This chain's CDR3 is CASIGTWGNTEAFF. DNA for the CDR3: TGTGCCAGTATAGGGACATGGGGGAACACTGAAGCTTTCTTT.

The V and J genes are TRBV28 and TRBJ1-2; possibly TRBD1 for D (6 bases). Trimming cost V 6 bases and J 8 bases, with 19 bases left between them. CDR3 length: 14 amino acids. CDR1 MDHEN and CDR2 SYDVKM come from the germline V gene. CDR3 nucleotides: TGTGCCAGCAGCAACCAGGGGAGTCACGGAGGCTACACCTTC. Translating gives CASSNQGSHGGYTF.

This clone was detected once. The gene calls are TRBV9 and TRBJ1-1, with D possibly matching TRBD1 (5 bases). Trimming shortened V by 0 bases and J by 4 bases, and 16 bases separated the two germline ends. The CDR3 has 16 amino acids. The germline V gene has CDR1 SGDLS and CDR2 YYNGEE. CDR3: CASSVAREGEGTEAFF. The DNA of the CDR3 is TGTGCCAGCAGCGTAGCTCGGGAAGGGGAGGGCACTGAAGCTTTCTTT. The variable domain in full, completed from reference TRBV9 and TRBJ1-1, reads DSGVTQTPKHLITATGQRVTLRCSPRSGDLSVYWYQQSLDQGLQFLIQYYNGEERAKGNILERFSAQQFPDLHSELNLSSLELGDSALYFCASSVAREGEGTEAFFGQGTRLTVV.

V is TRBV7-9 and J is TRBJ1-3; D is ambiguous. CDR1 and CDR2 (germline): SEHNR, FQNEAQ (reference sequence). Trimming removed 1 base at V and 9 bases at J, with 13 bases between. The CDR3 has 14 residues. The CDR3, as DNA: TGTGCCAGCAGCTTAGAAGTCGGGAAGGGCACCATATATTTT. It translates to CASSLEVGKGTIYF.

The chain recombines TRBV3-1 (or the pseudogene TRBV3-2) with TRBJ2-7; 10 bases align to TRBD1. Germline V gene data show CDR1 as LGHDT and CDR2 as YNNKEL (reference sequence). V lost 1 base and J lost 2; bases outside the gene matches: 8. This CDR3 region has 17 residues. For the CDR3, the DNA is TGTGCCAGCAGCCAAGGGAAGACAGGGGGCATTCCCTACGAGCAGTACTTC. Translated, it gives CASSQGKTGGIPYEQYF.

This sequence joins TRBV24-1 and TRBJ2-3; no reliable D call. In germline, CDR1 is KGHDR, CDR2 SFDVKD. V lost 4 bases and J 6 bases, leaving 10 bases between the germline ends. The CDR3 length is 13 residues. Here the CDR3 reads CATSDADPDTQYF. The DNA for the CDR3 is TGTGCCACCAGTGACGCAGACCCCGATACGCAGTATTTT.

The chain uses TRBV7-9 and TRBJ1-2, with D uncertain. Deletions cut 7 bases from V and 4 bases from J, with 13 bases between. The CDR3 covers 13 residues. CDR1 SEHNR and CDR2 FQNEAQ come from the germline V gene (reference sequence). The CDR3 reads CASNPLRFYGYTF. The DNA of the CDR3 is TGTGCCAGCAACCCTTTGAGATTCTATGGCTACACCTTC.

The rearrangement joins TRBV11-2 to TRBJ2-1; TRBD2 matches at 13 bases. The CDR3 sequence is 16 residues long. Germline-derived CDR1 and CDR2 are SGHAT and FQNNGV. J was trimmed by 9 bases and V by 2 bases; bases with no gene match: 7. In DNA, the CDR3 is TGTGCCAGCAGCTTATTCCAGGGACTAGCGGGAATTGAGCAGTTCTTC. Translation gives CASSLFQGLAGIEQFF.

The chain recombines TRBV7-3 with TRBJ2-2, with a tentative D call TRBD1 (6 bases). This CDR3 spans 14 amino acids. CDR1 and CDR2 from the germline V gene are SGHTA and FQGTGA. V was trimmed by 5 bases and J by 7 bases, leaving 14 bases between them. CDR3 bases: TGTGCCAGCAGCCCAAGTTGGGGGCTCGGGGAGCTGTTTTTT. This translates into CASSPSWGLGELFF.

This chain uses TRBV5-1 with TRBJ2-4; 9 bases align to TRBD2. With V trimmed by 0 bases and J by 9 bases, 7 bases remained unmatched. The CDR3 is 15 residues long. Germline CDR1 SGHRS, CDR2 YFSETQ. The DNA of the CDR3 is TGCGCCAGCAGCTTGGGGCGGGAGGGCCTGGCCATTCAGTACTTC. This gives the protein CASSLGREGLAIQYF.

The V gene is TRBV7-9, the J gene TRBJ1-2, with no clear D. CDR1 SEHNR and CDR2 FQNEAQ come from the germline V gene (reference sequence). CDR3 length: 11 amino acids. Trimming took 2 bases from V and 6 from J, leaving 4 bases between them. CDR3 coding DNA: TGTGCCAGCAGCTTATTAAATGGCTACACCTTC. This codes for CASSLLNGYTF.

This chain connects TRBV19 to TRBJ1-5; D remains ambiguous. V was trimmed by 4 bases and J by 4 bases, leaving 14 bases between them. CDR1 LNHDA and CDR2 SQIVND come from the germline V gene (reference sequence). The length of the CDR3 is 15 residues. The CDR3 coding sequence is TGTGCCAGTAGTACTTCCCCGGCAGGAAATCAGCCCCAGCATTTT. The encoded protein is CASSTSPAGNQPQHF.

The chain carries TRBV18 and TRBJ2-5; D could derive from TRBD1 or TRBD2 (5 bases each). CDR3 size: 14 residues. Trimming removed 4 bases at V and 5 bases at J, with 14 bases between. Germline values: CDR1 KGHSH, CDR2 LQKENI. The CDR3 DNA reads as TGTGCCAGCTCACGAGTCAGGGAGTGGGAGACCCAGTACTTC. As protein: CASSRVREWETQYF.

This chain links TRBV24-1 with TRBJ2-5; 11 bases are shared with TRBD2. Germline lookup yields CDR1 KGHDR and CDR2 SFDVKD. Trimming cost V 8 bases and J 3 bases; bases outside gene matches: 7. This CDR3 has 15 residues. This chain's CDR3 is CATTGGTSGKETQYF. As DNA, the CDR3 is TGTGCCACCACCGGGGGGACTAGCGGTAAAGAGACCCAGTACTTC.

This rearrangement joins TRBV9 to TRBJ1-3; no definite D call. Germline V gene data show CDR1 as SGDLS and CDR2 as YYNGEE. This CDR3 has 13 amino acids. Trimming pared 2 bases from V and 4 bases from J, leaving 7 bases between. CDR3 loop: CASSVAEGNTIYF. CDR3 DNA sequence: TGTGCCAGCAGCGTGGCCGAGGGAAACACCATATATTTT.

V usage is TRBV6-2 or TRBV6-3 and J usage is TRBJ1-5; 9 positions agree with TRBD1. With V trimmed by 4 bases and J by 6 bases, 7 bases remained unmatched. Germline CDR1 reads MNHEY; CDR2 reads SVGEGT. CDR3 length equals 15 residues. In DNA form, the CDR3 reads TGTGCCAGCAGTTGGACAGGGGCTAGTCGTCAGCCCCAGCATTTT. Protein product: CASSWTGASRQPQHF.

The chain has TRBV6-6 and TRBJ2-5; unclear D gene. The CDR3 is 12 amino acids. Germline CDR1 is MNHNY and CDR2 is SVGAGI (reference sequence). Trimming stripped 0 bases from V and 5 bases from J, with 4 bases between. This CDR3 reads CASSYSRETQYF. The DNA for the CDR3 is TGTGCCAGCAGTTACTCTAGGGAGACCCAGTACTTC.

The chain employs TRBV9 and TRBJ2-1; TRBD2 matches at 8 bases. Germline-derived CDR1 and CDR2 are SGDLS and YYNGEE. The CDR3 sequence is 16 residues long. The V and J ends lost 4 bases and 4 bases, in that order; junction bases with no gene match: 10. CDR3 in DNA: TGTGCCAGCAGCCTGGACCGGGGGGGCCTTTACAATGAGCAGTTCTTC. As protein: CASSLDRGGLYNEQFF.

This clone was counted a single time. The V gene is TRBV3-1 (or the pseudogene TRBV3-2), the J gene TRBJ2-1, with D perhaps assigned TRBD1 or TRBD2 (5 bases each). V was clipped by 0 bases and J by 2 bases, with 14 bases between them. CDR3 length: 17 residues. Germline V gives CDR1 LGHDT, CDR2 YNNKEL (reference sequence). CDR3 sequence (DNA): TGTGCCAGCAGCCAAGATAACCGGGACCCAACCTACAATGAGCAGTTCTTC. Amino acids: CASSQDNRDPTYNEQFF.

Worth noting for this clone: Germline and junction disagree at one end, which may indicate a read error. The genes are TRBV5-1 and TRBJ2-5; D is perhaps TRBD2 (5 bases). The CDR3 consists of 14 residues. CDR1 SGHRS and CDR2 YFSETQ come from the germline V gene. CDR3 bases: TGCGCCAGCAGCCCCCGGAGACGGGGAGAGATCCAGTACTTC. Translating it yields CASSPRRRGEIQYF.

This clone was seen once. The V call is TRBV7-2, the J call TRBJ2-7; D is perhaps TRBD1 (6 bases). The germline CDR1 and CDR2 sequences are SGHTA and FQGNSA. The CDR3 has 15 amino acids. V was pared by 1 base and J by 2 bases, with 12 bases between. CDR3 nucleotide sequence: TGTGCCAGCAGCTTAGGGGCAGGGGTCACCTACGAGCAGTACTTC. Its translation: CASSLGAGVTYEQYF. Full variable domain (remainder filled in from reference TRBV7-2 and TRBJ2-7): GAGVSQSPSNKVTEKGKDVELRCDPISGHTALYWYRQSLGQGLEFLIYFQGNSAPDKSGLPSDRFSAERTGGSVSTLTIQRTQQEDSAVYLCASSLGAGVTYEQYFGPGTRLTVT.

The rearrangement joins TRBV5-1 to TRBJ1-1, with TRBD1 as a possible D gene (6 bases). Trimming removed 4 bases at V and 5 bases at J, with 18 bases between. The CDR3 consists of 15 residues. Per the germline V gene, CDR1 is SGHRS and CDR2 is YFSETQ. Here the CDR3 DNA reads TGCGCCAGCAGCGGGGGACAAGGAGGTTGGACTGAAGCTTTCTTT. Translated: CASSGGQGGWTEAFF.